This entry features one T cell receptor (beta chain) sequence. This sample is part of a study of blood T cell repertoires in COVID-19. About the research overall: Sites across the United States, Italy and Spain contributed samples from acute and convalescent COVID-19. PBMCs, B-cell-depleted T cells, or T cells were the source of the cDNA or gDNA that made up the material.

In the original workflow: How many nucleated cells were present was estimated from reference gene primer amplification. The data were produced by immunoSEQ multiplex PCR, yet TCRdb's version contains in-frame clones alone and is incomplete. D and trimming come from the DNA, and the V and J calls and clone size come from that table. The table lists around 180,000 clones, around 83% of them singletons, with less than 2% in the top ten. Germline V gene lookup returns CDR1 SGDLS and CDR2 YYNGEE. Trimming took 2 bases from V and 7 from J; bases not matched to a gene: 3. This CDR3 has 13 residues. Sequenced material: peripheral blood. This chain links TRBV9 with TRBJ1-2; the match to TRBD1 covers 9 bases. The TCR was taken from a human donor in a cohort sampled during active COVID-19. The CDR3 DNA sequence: TGTGCCAGCAGCGTCGGGACAGGGATTGGCTACACCTTC. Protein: CASSVGTGIGYTF.